This TCR beta chain is from a study of T-cell reconstitution after alpha-beta-depleted transplantation in children. V lost 2 bases, J lost 11 bases, and 10 bases lay in between. The germline gives CDR1 SGHVS, CDR2 FQNEAQ. This CDR3 region has 12 residues. General observations from the study: Reported findings indicate that, about two months after transplant, alpha-beta T cells came from several hundred expanded clones, which were derived from non-depleted graft cells. Newly produced T cells mostly accounted for T-cell counts and diversity one year post-transplant. The origin of high day-60 TCRbeta diversity in some patients lay in surviving recipient T cells and thymic progenitors.

TCRbeta library preparation incorporated unique molecular identifiers. TCRdb recomputed calls from the PCR reads with MiXCR, one row per CDR3 protein. This table holds some 830,000 distinct CDR3 sequences, 16% found once. To note about this clonotype: The antigen is undetermined.

The source material was PBMCs, mostly from graft donor cells, sampled 360 days after TCRalphabeta/CD19-depleted stem cell transplant. The chain joins TRBV7-8 to TRBJ1-5; unclear D gene. The sequence was obtained from a male patient between 10 and 17 years old who had a stem cell transplant for acute lymphoblastic leukemia, so the T cells may come from the graft donor. CDR3 sequence (DNA): TGTGCCAGCAGCTTATACACGAAGGCCCAGCATTTT. It yields the protein CASSLYTKAQHF.